The 7 T cell receptor beta chains presented below share a single source sample, sequenced in a study of CD8 T cells in ankylosing spondylitis (TCRdb year 2017). The library was obtained by 5' RACE. This sample was sequenced with an Illumina HiSeq 2500. In TCRdb, the public reads were trimmed at Q25 with fastp and aligned with MiXCR, with productive beta chains retained. Entries are consolidated by CDR3 protein sequence, retaining the most common genes and DNA. Counted in this sample were 200,000 to 250,000 distinct CDR3 sequences; roughly a tenth of them appeared once. Jointly, the top ten make up 21% of the sample. Sequenced material: blood, either unsorted or a sorted T cell fraction (not recorded which). These receptors were collected from a male donor with ankylosing spondylitis or in good health (not recorded which).

There are many counts of this clonotype. This chain joins TRBV20-1 and TRBJ2-5, with 10 nucleotides matching TRBD2. Trimming removed 5 bases from V and 7 bases from J; junction bases left unmatched: 10. The CDR3 extends over 14 amino acids. The germline V gene has CDR1 DFQATT and CDR2 SNEGSKA (reference sequence). This chain's CDR3 is CSAARTSGAGTQYF. The CDR3 DNA reads TGCAGTGCTGCTCGGACTAGCGGTGCGGGGACCCAGTACTTC.

This chain uses TRBV6-5 with TRBJ2-1, with 8 bases lining up with TRBD2. The CDR3 extends over 17 amino acids. The germline V gene has CDR1 MNHEY and CDR2 SVGAGI. With V trimmed by 0 bases and J by 3 bases, 7 bases remained unmatched. DNA for the CDR3: TGTGCCAGCAGTTACTCGAGTGCCAGCGGGGGCTACAATGAGCAGTTCTTC. Its protein is CASSYSSASGGYNEQFF.

The sample holds a few counts of this clonotype. The chain recombines TRBV7-2 with TRBJ1-2; D is uncertain. V was pared by 3 bases and J by 7 bases, with 18 bases between. Germline-derived CDR1 and CDR2 are SGHTA and FQGNSA. This CDR3 has 15 residues. The CDR3 DNA reads TGTGCCAGCAGCTTGGGTGGGAGTGGGAATGGTGGCTACACCTTC. Translated, it gives CASSLGGSGNGGYTF.

The gene calls are TRBV5-5 and TRBJ2-3; 11 bases are a match to TRBD2. The CDR3 covers 15 residues. Germline V gives CDR1 SGHKS, CDR2 YYEKEE (reference sequence). The ends lost 2 bases at V and 3 bases at J; junction bases unmatched: 2. In DNA form, the CDR3 reads TGTGCCAGCAGCTTACTAGCGGGGGCAACAGATACGCAGTATTTT. This sequence encodes CASSLLAGATDTQYF.

This clonotype has a count of ten or more. This chain joins TRBV7-2 and TRBJ1-1, with 8 bases identical to TRBD1. J gave up 6 bases and V 5 bases, and 5 bases lay outside the gene matches. The V gene's germline CDR1 is SGHTA and CDR2 FQGNSA. The CDR3 is made up of 13 amino acids. CDR3 in DNA: TGTGCCAGCAGCCGCCGGACAGGGCCTGAAGCTTTCTTT. Translation gives CASSRRTGPEAFF. Combining the CDR3 with reference TRBV7-2 and TRBJ1-1 gives the whole variable domain GAGVSQSPSNKVTEKGKDVELRCDPISGHTALYWYRQSLGQGLEFLIYFQGNSAPDKSGLPSDRFSAERTGGSVSTLTIQRTQQEDSAVYLCASSRRTGPEAFFGQGTRLTVV.

This clonotype was recorded at least ten times. The chain has TRBV2 and TRBJ2-3; D is perhaps TRBD2 (6 bases). CDR1 and CDR2 (germline): SNHLY, FYNNEI. Trimming removed 7 bases at V and 5 bases at J, with 19 bases between. The CDR3 totals 15 residues. For the CDR3, the DNA is TGTGCCAGCACGCGGGACCTACCCTCGGGAGATACGCAGTATTTT. Translating gives CASTRDLPSGDTQYF.

Many counts were recorded for this clonotype. V is TRBV3-1 and J is TRBJ2-5; D uncertain. CDR3 length: 15 amino acids. V was clipped by 1 base and J by 2 bases, with 11 bases between them. Looked up from germline, CDR1 is LGHDT and CDR2 is YNNKEL (reference sequence). Here the CDR3 DNA reads TGTGCCAGCAGCCAAGTGGCAGACCGACAAGAGACCCAGTACTTC. Protein: CASSQVADRQETQYF.